The 30 T cell receptor beta chains presented below share a single source sample, sequenced in a study of shared clonotypes between healthy human individuals. Only in-frame clones appear in the TCRdb table, and some are missing; sequencing was by immunoSEQ multiplex PCR. The data contain around 510,000 clones, roughly four fifths of them singletons. The sample consisted of PBMCs. Source of these receptors: a woman in her thirties or forties in good health. Some clones in this sample may be carry-over from other donors' samples.

V usage is TRBV11-1 and J usage is TRBJ2-6, with no clear D. The germline gives CDR1 SGHAT, CDR2 FQDESV (reference sequence). V lost 1 base and J 0 bases, leaving 10 bases between the germline ends. The CDR3 is 17 residues long. In DNA, the CDR3 is TGTGCCAGCAGCTTAGACCAGTACTCCTCTGGGGCCAACGTCCTGACTTTC. Its translation: CASSLDQYSSGANVLTF.

This sequence joins TRBV19 and TRBJ2-1; no clear D. Per germline, CDR1 LNHDA and CDR2 SQIVND (reference sequence). This CDR3 has 17 residues. The V gene lost 0 bases and the J gene lost 0 bases, with 12 bases spanning the gap. The CDR3 loop reads CASSIDDWISSYNEQFF. In DNA, the CDR3 is TGTGCCAGTAGTATAGACGACTGGATTAGCTCCTACAATGAGCAGTTCTTC.

V is TRBV28 and J is TRBJ2-7; D gene ambiguous. V was clipped by 4 bases and J by 2 bases, with 12 bases between them. There are 14 residues in the CDR3. The germline gives CDR1 MDHEN, CDR2 SYDVKM. CDR3 region: CASSSLDPTYEQYF. The CDR3 region has the DNA TGTGCCAGCAGTTCCTTGGACCCGACCTACGAGCAGTACTTC.

The CDR3 DNA follows: TGTGCCAGCAGTTTATCGGCAGGTCCTCTAGAGACCCAGTACTTC. It yields the protein CASSLSAGPLETQYF. V is TRBV27 and J is TRBJ2-5; no clear D. V lost 0 bases and J 4 bases, leaving 12 bases between the germline ends. The CDR3 extends over 15 amino acids. The germline V gene has CDR1 MNHEY and CDR2 SMNVEV (reference sequence).

The J gene is TRBJ2-5, the V gene TRBV30; 8 nucleotides match TRBD2. The CDR3 consists of 16 residues. The germline V gene has CDR1 GTSNPN and CDR2 SVGIG (reference sequence). The ends lost 5 bases at V and 3 bases at J; junction bases unmatched: 14. The CDR3 here is CAWPPGLGTREETQYF. The CDR3 DNA sequence: TGTGCCTGGCCGCCGGGACTAGGGACCAGGGAAGAGACCCAGTACTTC. The whole variable domain, remainder taken from reference TRBV30 and TRBJ2-5, is SQTIHQWPATLVQPVGSPLSLECTVEGTSNPNLYWYRQAAGRGLQLLFYSVGIGQISSEVPQNLSASRPQDRQFILSSKKLLLSDSGFYLCAWPPGLGTREETQYFGPGTRLLVL.

V and J are TRBV7-2 and TRBJ2-3; perhaps TRBD2 as D (6 bases). The germline V gene encodes CDR1 SGHTA and CDR2 FQGNSA. This CDR3 region has 15 residues. V lost 1 base and J 0 bases, leaving 8 bases between the germline ends. Written as DNA, the CDR3 is TGTGCCAGCAGCTTAGGGCGGGGTAGCACAGATACGCAGTATTTT. It is translated as CASSLGRGSTDTQYF.

V and J are TRBV13 and TRBJ2-3; 8 bases are a match to TRBD2. With V trimmed by 6 bases and J by 4 bases, 9 bases remained unmatched. This CDR3 has 15 amino acids. Germline CDR1 PRHDT, CDR2 FYEKMQ (reference sequence). CDR3 bases: TGTGCCAGCAGGTCTCATAGCGGGACGGCAGATACGCAGTATTTT. This sequence encodes CASRSHSGTADTQYF.

The table lists this clone with a few counts. The rearrangement uses TRBV7-2 and TRBJ2-7, with 7 positions matching TRBD2. Looked up from germline, CDR1 is SGHTA and CDR2 is FQGNSA. Trimming at V came to 1 base and at J to 6 bases, leaving 12 bases not matched to a gene. CDR3 length: 16 residues. The CDR3 DNA is TGTGCCAGCAGCTTAGTCGGGGCAGAGCGGGGAATCGAGCAGTACTTC. Protein sequence: CASSLVGAERGIEQYF.

The chain recombines TRBV7-9 with TRBJ1-1; D not resolved. CDR1 and CDR2 (germline): SEHNR, FQNEAQ (reference sequence). There are 14 residues in the CDR3. The V end lost 3 bases, the J end lost 4 bases, and 12 bases lay between the germline ends. The CDR3 coding sequence is TGTGCCAGCAGCTTGGGAACCGTCGGCACTGAAGCTTTCTTT. This encodes CASSLGTVGTEAFF.

The chain combines TRBV9 with TRBJ2-7; the match to TRBD2 covers 11 bases. Per germline, CDR1 SGDLS and CDR2 YYNGEE. This CDR3 is 14 amino acids long. J was trimmed by 5 bases and V by 2 bases; bases with no gene match: 3. Here the CDR3 reads CASSVTSGGNEQYF. The CDR3 coding sequence is TGTGCCAGCAGCGTCACTAGCGGGGGCAACGAGCAGTACTTC. Full variable domain (remainder filled in from reference TRBV9 and TRBJ2-7): DSGVTQTPKHLITATGQRVTLRCSPRSGDLSVYWYQQSLDQGLQFLIQYYNGEERAKGNILERFSAQQFPDLHSELNLSSLELGDSALYFCASSVTSGGNEQYFGPGTRLTVT.

The rearrangement joins TRBV15 to TRBJ1-4; D gene unclear. The CDR3 consists of 14 residues. The V end lost 4 bases, the J end lost 8 bases, and 14 bases lay between the germline ends. Germline CDR1 and CDR2: LNHNV and YYDKDF (reference sequence). The CDR3 reads CATSKNRELEKLFF. The CDR3 DNA reads TGTGCCACCAGCAAGAACAGAGAATTGGAAAAACTGTTTTTT. Full variable domain (outside the CDR3, taken from reference TRBV15 and TRBJ1-4): DAMVIQNPRYQVTQFGKPVTLSCSQTLNHNVMYWYQQKSSQAPKLLFHYYDKDFNNEADTPDNFQSRRPNTSFCFLDIRSPGLGDTAMYLCATSKNRELEKLFFGSGTQLSVL.

This clone was detected a few times. V and J are TRBV9 and TRBJ1-3, with D unresolved. V was cut by 1 base and J by 1 base, with 9 bases left in between. The germline V gene has CDR1 SGDLS and CDR2 YYNGEE. The CDR3 is 15 residues long. CDR3: CASSVSPGSGNTIYF. The CDR3 DNA reads TGTGCCAGCAGCGTATCACCGGGGTCTGGAAACACCATATATTTT.

Only one count was recorded for this clone. This chain joins TRBV5-1 and TRBJ2-1; D may be TRBD2 (6 bases). CDR1 is SGHRS, CDR2 YFSETQ, per germline. Deletions cut 4 bases from V and 6 bases from J, with 11 bases between. The CDR3 covers 13 residues. This CDR3 is CASSRRDPNEQFF. CDR3 sequence (DNA): TGCGCCAGCAGCAGGCGGGACCCCAATGAGCAGTTCTTC.

The J gene is TRBJ2-3, the V gene TRBV4-3, with a tentative D call TRBD1 (6 bases). V lost 4 bases and J 0 bases, leaving 14 bases between the germline ends. This CDR3 spans 16 amino acids. Per germline, CDR1 LGHNA and CDR2 YSLEER. The CDR3 coding sequence is TGCGCCAGCAGCCTGGGGGCCCTTAGCAGCACAGATACGCAGTATTTT. It yields the protein CASSLGALSSTDTQYF.

This clone was picked up a small number of times. V is TRBV7-2 and J is TRBJ1-1, with D tentatively TRBD1 (6 bases). Trimming removed 2 bases at V and 5 bases at J, with 12 bases between. CDR1 and CDR2 from the germline V gene are SGHTA and FQGNSA. The CDR3 is 14 residues long. Here the CDR3 DNA reads TGTGCCAGCAGCTTAAGGGGCAGGGGTACTGAAGCTTTCTTT. Translation: CASSLRGRGTEAFF.

The V gene is TRBV15, the J gene TRBJ1-5; 9 bases are a match to TRBD1. Trimming cost V 2 bases and J 5 bases; bases outside gene matches: 4. CDR1 is LNHNV and CDR2 is YYDKDF in the germline V gene (reference sequence). The CDR3 contains 15 residues. CDR3: CATSRIRDRDQPQHF. The CDR3 DNA reads TGTGCCACCAGCAGAATCCGGGACAGGGATCAGCCCCAGCATTTT.

The rearrangement uses TRBV6-6 and TRBJ1-3, with 7 bases aligning to TRBD1. The length of the CDR3 is 15 residues. The ends lost 7 bases at V and 4 bases at J; junction bases unmatched: 10. Germline V lookup: CDR1 MNHNY, CDR2 SVGAGI (reference sequence). CDR3 sequence (DNA): TGTGCCAGCACCAGCCTTAGGGGGCGGGGAAACACCATATATTTT. It yields the protein CASTSLRGRGNTIYF.

The chain couples TRBV7-3 to TRBJ2-2; D is possibly TRBD1 (5 bases). The CDR3 length is 17 residues. Trimming took off 5 bases at V and 3 bases at J, with 19 bases between the two ends. The V gene's germline CDR1 is SGHTA and CDR2 FQGTGA. The CDR3 protein is CASSPQGGFLDTGELFF. For the CDR3, the DNA is TGTGCCAGCAGCCCCCAGGGTGGGTTTTTGGACACCGGGGAGCTGTTTTTT.

This clone was counted between two and nine times. A read error is the likely source, as a far larger clone sits one nucleotide away. The rearrangement links TRBV6-1 to TRBJ2-6; D may be TRBD2 (5 bases). The CDR3 loop spans 16 amino acids. V lost 2 bases, J lost 2 bases, and 10 bases lay in between. Germline lookup yields CDR1 MNHNS and CDR2 SASEGT. The CDR3 DNA reads as TGTGCCAGCAGTGAATTGGACTTCCCTGGGGCCAACGTCCTGACTTTC. The encoded protein is CASSELDFPGANVLTF.

The V gene is TRBV6-1, the J gene TRBJ2-7; D perhaps matches TRBD2 (6 bases). CDR3 length equals 15 residues. CDR1 and CDR2 from the germline V gene are MNHNS and SASEGT. Trimming pared 0 bases from V and 3 bases from J, leaving 12 bases between. The CDR3 loop is CASSEARRELYEQYF. The CDR3 DNA sequence: TGTGCCAGCAGTGAAGCCCGGAGGGAGCTCTACGAGCAGTACTTC.

This clone was seen repeatedly, ten times or more. The rearrangement links TRBV23-1 to TRBJ2-7; 7 positions match TRBD1. TRBV23-1 is filed as an ORF, its function uncertain. The V and J ends lost 3 bases and 4 bases, in that order; junction bases with no gene match: 6. The CDR3 is 14 amino acids. The CDR3: CASSHPGGGYEQYF. The CDR3, as DNA: TGCGCCAGCAGTCACCCAGGGGGTGGGTACGAGCAGTACTTC.

The J gene is TRBJ2-4, the V gene TRBV14, with D perhaps TRBD2 (6 bases). This CDR3 is 13 amino acids long. Trimming stripped 0 bases from V and 8 bases from J, with 8 bases between. CDR1 and CDR2 (germline): SGHDN, FVKESK. The CDR3 coding sequence is TGTGCCAGCAGCCAAGATTCGGGGGACATTCAGTACTTC. As protein: CASSQDSGDIQYF. Filled out from reference TRBV14 and TRBJ2-4, the complete variable domain reads EAGVTQFPSHSVIEKGQTVTLRCDPISGHDNLYWYRRVMGKEIKFLLHFVKESKQDESGMPNNRFLAERTGGTYSTLKVQPAELEDSGVYFCASSQDSGDIQYFGAGTRLSVL.

This clone was observed a few times. DNA for the CDR3: TGTGCCAGCAGCACGGCCCTCACCCATGGCTACACCTTC. It translates to CASSTALTHGYTF. The rearrangement uses TRBV6-5 and TRBJ1-2; no clear D gene. The CDR3 sequence is 13 residues long. The germline gives CDR1 MNHEY, CDR2 SVGAGI. Trimming left V 6 bases short and J 6 bases short, with 14 bases between.

The J gene is TRBJ2-7, the V gene TRBV29-1, with D maybe TRBD2 (6 bases). CDR1 is SQVTM and CDR2 is ANQGSEA in the germline V gene. V lost 7 bases, J lost 0 bases, and 13 bases lay in between. The CDR3 contains 13 residues. The CDR3 loop is CSGRDGSSYEQYF. In DNA, the CDR3 is TGCAGCGGCCGGGACGGGAGCTCCTACGAGCAGTACTTC.

This clone was seen ten or more times. Other DNA sequences in the same sample also yield this CDR3. This chain joins TRBV7-9 and TRBJ1-1, with a possible D match to TRBD1 (5 bases). Germline CDR1 SEHNR, CDR2 FQNEAQ (reference sequence). V lost 5 bases and J lost 5, with 15 bases in between. The CDR3 runs to 14 residues. The CDR3 DNA reads TGTGCCAGCAGCGTCGACTCTTGGGGGACTGAAGCTTTCTTT. Amino acid sequence: CASSVDSWGTEAFF.

The genes are TRBV7-2 and TRBJ2-1; 10 bases are shared with TRBD2. This CDR3 contains 15 residues. Unmatched junction bases numbered 5, after V lost 1 base and J lost 8 bases. The germline V gene has CDR1 SGHTA and CDR2 FQGNSA. CDR3 sequence: CASSLGLAGDDEQFF. The CDR3 nucleotides read TGTGCCAGCAGCTTAGGCCTAGCGGGAGACGATGAGCAGTTCTTC.

The chain recombines TRBV19 with TRBJ1-1; D call uncertain. The V and J ends lost 3 bases and 4 bases respectively, with 12 bases between them. Germline CDR1 and CDR2: LNHDA and SQIVND (reference sequence). The CDR3 covers 14 residues. The CDR3 nucleotides are TGTGCCAGTAGTATTTATCAGGTAGGCACTGAAGCTTTCTTT. It encodes CASSIYQVGTEAFF.

This chain links TRBV30 with TRBJ2-6; D not resolved. This CDR3 contains 17 residues. Germline loops: CDR1 GTSNPN, CDR2 SVGIG (reference sequence). Trimming removed 0 bases at V and 0 bases at J, with 12 bases between. Here the CDR3 reads CAWSVRIGLSGANVLTF. The DNA for the CDR3 is TGTGCCTGGAGTGTACGAATAGGCCTCTCTGGGGCCAACGTCCTGACTTTC.

This chain uses TRBV4-3 with TRBJ2-7, with D tentatively TRBD2 (6 bases). The CDR3 sequence is 14 residues long. V was pared by 0 bases and J by 3 bases, with 9 bases between. CDR1 is LGHNA and CDR2 is YSLEER in the germline V gene. The CDR3 loop is CASSQEDGGYEQYF. The CDR3 DNA reads TGCGCCAGCAGCCAAGAGGACGGGGGCTACGAGCAGTACTTC.

This clone has a handful of counts. V and J are TRBV5-1 and TRBJ1-1, with D uncertain. V shed 0 bases and J shed 1 base, with 10 bases lying between them. This CDR3 has 15 amino acids. Germline CDR1 reads SGHRS; CDR2 reads YFSETQ. The CDR3: CASSLDGATNTEAFF. CDR3 in DNA: TGCGCCAGCAGCTTGGATGGAGCGACGAACACTGAAGCTTTCTTT.